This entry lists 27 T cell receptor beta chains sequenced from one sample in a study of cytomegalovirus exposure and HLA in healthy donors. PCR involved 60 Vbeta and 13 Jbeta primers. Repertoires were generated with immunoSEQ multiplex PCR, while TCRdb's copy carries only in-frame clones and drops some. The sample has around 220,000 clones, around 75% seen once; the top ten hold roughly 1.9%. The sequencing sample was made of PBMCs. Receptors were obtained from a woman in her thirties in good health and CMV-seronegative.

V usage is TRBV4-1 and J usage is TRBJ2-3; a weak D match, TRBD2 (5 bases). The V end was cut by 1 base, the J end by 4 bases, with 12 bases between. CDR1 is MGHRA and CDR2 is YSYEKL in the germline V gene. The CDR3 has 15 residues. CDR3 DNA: TGCGCCAGCAGCCAAGTAGTGGCGGGCGCAGATACGCAGTATTTT. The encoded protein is CASSQVVAGADTQYF.

CDR3 sequence: CASSAGQGVGNQPQHF. The CDR3 bases are TGTGCCAGCAGCGCGGGACAGGGGGTGGGCAATCAGCCCCAGCATTTT. The V gene is TRBV9, the J gene TRBJ1-5; 11 bases are shared with TRBD1. V trimming: 3 bases; J trimming: 2 bases; junction bases outside the gene matches: 4. The germline V gene encodes CDR1 SGDLS and CDR2 YYNGEE. The CDR3 extends over 16 amino acids. The variable domain in full, with the rest retrieved from reference TRBV9 and TRBJ1-5, is DSGVTQTPKHLITATGQRVTLRCSPRSGDLSVYWYQQSLDQGLQFLIQYYNGEERAKGNILERFSAQQFPDLHSELNLSSLELGDSALYFCASSAGQGVGNQPQHFGDGTRLSIL.

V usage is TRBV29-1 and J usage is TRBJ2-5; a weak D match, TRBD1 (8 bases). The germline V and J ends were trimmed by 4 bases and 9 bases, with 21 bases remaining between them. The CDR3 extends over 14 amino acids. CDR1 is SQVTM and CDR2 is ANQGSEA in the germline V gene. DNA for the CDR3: TGCAGCGTTGGTTTCAACACAGGGGGGGAGCCCCAGTACTTC. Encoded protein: CSVGFNTGGEPQYF.

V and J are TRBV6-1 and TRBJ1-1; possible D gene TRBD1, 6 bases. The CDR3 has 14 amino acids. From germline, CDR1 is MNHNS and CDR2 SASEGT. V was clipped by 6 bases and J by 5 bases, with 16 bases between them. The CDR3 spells CASSPGEPLTEAFF. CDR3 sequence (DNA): TGTGCCAGCAGCCCAGGGGAACCCTTAACTGAAGCTTTCTTT.

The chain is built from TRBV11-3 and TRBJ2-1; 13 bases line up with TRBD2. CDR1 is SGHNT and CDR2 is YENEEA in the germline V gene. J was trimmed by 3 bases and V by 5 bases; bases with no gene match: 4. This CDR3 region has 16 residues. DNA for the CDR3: TGTGCCAGCAGCCGGGGACTAGCGGGATTCTACAATGAGCAGTTCTTC. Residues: CASSRGLAGFYNEQFF. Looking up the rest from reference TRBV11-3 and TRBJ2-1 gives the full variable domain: EAGVVQSPRYKIIEKKQPVAFWCNPISGHNTLYWYLQNLGQGPELLIRYENEEAVDDSQLPKDRFSAERLKGVDSTLKIQPAELGDSAVYLCASSRGLAGFYNEQFFGPGTRLTVL.

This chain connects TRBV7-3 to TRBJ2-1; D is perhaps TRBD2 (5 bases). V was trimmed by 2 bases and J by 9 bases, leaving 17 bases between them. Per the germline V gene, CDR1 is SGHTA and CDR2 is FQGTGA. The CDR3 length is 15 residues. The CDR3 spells CASSLQSREWGEQFF. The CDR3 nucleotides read TGTGCCAGCAGCTTACAATCGAGGGAGTGGGGTGAGCAGTTCTTC.

The CDR3: CASSVGTVSYNEQFF. CDR3 sequence (DNA): TGCGCCAGCAGCGTCGGGACAGTTTCCTACAATGAGCAGTTCTTC. The chain joins TRBV5-1 to TRBJ2-1; 7 positions agree with TRBD1. Trimming took 4 bases from V and 1 from J; bases not matched to a gene: 5. Germline CDR1 SGHRS, CDR2 YFSETQ. This CDR3 spans 15 amino acids.

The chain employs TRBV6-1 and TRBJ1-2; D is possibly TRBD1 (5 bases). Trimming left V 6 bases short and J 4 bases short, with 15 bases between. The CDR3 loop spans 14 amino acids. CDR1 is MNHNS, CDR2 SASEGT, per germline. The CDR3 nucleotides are TGTGCCAGCAGGGGGGGGTCAAGGAGCTATGGCTACACCTTC. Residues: CASRGGSRSYGYTF.

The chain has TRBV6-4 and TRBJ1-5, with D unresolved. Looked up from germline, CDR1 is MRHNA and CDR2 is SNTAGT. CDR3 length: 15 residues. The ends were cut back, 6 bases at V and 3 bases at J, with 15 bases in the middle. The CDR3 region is CASSYWVRHNQPQHF. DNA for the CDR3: TGTGCCAGCAGCTATTGGGTTCGACACAATCAGCCCCAGCATTTT.

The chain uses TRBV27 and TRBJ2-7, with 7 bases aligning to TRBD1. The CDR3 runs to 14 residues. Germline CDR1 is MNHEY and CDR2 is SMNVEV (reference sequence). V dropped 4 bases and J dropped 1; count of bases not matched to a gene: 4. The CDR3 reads CASSSRDSSYEQYF. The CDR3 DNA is TGTGCCAGCAGTTCCCGGGACAGTTCCTACGAGCAGTACTTC.

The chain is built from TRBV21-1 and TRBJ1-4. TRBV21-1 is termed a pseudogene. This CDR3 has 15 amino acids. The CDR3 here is CASSREPEPEEKLFF. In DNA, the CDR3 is TGTGCCAGCAGCAGAGAGCCCGAGCCGGAGGAAAAACTGTTTTTT.

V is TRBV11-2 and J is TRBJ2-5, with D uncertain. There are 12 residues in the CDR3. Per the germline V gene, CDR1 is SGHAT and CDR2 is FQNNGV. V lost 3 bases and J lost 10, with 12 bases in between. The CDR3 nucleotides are TGTGCCAGCAGCTTCGGCGTCCCGGGCCAGTACTTC. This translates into CASSFGVPGQYF.

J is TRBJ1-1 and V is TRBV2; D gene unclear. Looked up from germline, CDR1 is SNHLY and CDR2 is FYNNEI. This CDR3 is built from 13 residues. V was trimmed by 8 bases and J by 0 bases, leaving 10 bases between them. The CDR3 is CASFQVLNTEAFF. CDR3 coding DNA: TGTGCCAGCTTTCAGGTGTTGAACACTGAAGCTTTCTTT.

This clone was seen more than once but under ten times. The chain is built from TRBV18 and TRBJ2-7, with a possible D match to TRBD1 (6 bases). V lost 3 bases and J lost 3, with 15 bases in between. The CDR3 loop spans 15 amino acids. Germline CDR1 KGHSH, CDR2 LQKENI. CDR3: CASSPTGQTNYEQYF. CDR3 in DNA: TGTGCCAGCTCACCCACCGGACAGACCAACTACGAGCAGTACTTC.

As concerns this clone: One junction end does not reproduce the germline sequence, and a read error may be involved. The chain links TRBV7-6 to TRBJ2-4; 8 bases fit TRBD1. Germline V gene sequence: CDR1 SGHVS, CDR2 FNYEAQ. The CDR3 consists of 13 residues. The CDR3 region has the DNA TGTGCCAGCAGCTTAGCCGAGGACAGGGAAAAGCACTTC. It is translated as CASSLAEDREKHF.

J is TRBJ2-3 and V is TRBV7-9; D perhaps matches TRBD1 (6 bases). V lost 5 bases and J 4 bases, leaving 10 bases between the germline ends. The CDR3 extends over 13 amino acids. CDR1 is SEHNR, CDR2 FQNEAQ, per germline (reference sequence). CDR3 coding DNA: TGTGCCAGCAGCCTTGAGGGGGCAGATACGCAGTATTTT. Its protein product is CASSLEGADTQYF.

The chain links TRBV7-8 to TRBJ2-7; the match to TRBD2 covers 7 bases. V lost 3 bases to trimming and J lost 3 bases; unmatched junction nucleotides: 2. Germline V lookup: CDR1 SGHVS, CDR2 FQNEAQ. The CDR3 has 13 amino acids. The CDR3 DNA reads TGTGCCAGCAGCTTGGGACTACTCTACGAGCAGTACTTC. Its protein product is CASSLGLLYEQYF.

The CDR3 DNA follows: TGTGCCAGCAGCTTGGCCTTTAGCGAGGACACAGATACGCAGTATTTT. Translated: CASSLAFSEDTDTQYF. The chain combines TRBV5-8 with TRBJ2-3, with D maybe TRBD2 (5 bases). Germline assignment: CDR1 SGHTS and CDR2 YDEGEE. The CDR3 loop spans 16 amino acids. The ends were cut back, 0 bases at V and 2 bases at J, with 13 bases in the middle.

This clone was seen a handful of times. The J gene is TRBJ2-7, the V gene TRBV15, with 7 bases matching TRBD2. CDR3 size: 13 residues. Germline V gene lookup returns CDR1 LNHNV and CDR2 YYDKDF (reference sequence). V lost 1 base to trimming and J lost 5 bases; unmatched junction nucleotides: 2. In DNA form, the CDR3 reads TGTGCCACCAGCAGAGGACTAGCCCACGAGCAGTACTTC. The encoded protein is CATSRGLAHEQYF.

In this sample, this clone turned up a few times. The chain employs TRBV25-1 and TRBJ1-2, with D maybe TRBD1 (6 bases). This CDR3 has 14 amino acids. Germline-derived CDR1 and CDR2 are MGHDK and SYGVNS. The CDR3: CSPRGARVFYGYTF. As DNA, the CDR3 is TGTTCCCCCAGGGGAGCCAGGGTATTTTACGGCTACACCTTC.

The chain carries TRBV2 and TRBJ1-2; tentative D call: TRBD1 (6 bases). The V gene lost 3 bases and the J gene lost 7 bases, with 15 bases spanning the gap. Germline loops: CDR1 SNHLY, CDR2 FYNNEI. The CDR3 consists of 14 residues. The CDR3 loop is CASSDTGGGAGYTF. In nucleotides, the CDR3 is TGTGCCAGCAGTGATACGGGAGGGGGAGCTGGCTACACCTTC. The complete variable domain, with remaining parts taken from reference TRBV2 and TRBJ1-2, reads EPEVTQTPSHQVTQMGQEVILRCVPISNHLYFYWYRQILGQKVEFLVSFYNNEISEKSEIFDDQFSVERPDGSNFTLKIRSTKLEDSAMYFCASSDTGGGAGYTFGSGTRLTVV.

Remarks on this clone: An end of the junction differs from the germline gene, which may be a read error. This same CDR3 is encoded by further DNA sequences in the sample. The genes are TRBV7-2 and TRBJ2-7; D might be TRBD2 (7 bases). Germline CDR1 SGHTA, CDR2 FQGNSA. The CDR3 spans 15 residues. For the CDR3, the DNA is TGCGCCAGCAGCTTAGGGGGGGGCAGATTTTACGAGCAGTACTTC. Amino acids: CASSLGGGRFYEQYF.

As DNA, the CDR3 is TGTGCCAGCAGTTTAAATCTGGGGGCGCGGACCGGGGAGCTGTTTTTT. This codes for CASSLNLGARTGELFF. The chain couples TRBV27 to TRBJ2-2; D is possibly TRBD1 (6 bases). CDR3 length: 16 residues. The germline V gene has CDR1 MNHEY and CDR2 SMNVEV (reference sequence). V lost 2 bases and J lost 5, with 15 bases in between.

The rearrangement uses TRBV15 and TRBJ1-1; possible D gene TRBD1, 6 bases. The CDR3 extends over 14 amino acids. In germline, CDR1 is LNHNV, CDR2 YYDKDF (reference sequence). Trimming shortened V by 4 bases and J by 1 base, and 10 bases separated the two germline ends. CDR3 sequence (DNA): TGTGCCACCAGCACCTCCAGGGGGAACACTGAAGCTTTCTTT. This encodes CATSTSRGNTEAFF.

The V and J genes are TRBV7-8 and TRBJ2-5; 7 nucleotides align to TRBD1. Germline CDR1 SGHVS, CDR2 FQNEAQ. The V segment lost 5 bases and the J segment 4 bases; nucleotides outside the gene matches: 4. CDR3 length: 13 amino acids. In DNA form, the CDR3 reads TGTGCCAGCAGCCCCAGGACAGGAGAGACCCAGTACTTC. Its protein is CASSPRTGETQYF.

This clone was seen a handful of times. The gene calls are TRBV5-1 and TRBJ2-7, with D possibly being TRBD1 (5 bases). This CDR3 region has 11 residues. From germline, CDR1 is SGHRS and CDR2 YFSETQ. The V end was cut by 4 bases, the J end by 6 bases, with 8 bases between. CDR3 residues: CASSTGPEQYF. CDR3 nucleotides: TGCGCCAGCAGCACAGGACCCGAGCAGTACTTC.

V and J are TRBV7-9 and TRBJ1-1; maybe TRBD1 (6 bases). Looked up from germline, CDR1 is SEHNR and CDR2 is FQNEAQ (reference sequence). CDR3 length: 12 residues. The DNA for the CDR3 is TGTTCCACAACAGGGAGATCGGTTGAAGCTTTCTTT. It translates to CSTTGRSVEAFF.